These 16 T cell receptor beta chains were sequenced from one sample in a study of metastatic and nonmetastatic thyroid tumors. Ahead of thyroid surgery, no patient had received treatment of any kind. TCRdb re-called the PCR reads with MiXCR. The sample yields approximately 15,000 clones, around 33% seen once. The sequenced sample consisted of tumor tissue. Source of these receptors: a male donor with papillary thyroid cancer or a benign thyroid nodule (not recorded which). Some clones in this sample may be carry-over from other donors' samples.

This clone was recorded many times. The V call is TRBV6-1, the J call TRBJ2-5; 8 bases match TRBD2. Germline CDR1 MNHNS, CDR2 SASEGT. V was pared by 3 bases and J by 2 bases, with 5 bases of the junction left unmatched. The CDR3 covers 15 residues. CDR3 sequence: CASSEVGGGQETQYF. The CDR3 DNA sequence: TGTGCCAGCAGTGAGGTCGGGGGGGGTCAAGAGACCCAGTACTTC.

This clone appeared once. This chain joins TRBV11-2 and TRBJ2-3; 11 positions agree with TRBD2. Germline CDR1 reads SGHAT; CDR2 reads FQNNGV. The CDR3 totals 16 residues. Trimming cost V 5 bases and J 4 bases; bases outside gene matches: 8. Here the CDR3 reads CASSPVSGRGPDTQYF. CDR3 in DNA: TGTGCCAGCAGCCCAGTTAGCGGGAGGGGGCCAGATACGCAGTATTTT.

There are a few counts of this clone. This chain connects TRBV12-3 or TRBV12-4 to TRBJ2-7; weak D call: TRBD1 (5 bases). V was trimmed by 1 base and J by 2 bases, leaving 9 bases between them. The CDR3 loop spans 14 amino acids. The CDR3 bases are TGTGCCAGCAGTTTAGGACAGACCGCCTACGAGCAGTACTTC. Its protein is CASSLGQTAYEQYF.

This clone was detected many times. The rearrangement joins TRBV5-1 to TRBJ1-4; 9 positions agree with TRBD1. Trimming took 7 bases from V and 3 from J; bases not matched to a gene: 7. This CDR3 has 15 amino acids. Germline CDR1 is SGHRS and CDR2 is YFSETQ. This CDR3 reads CASQGQGLANEKLFF. The CDR3, as DNA: TGCGCCAGCCAGGGACAGGGACTGGCTAATGAAAAACTGTTTTTT.

This clone has just a few counts. The gene calls are TRBV12-3 or TRBV12-4 and TRBJ1-6; possibly TRBD1 for D (5 bases). The V end was cut by 5 bases, the J end by 8 bases, with 19 bases between. The CDR3 totals 16 residues. CDR3 amino acids: CASSESPGRADSPLHF. Here the CDR3 DNA reads TGTGCCAGCAGTGAAAGTCCGGGACGGGCCGATTCACCCCTCCACTTT.

This clone is labeled medium-sized. The rearrangement links TRBV14 to TRBJ1-6, with TRBD1 as a possible D gene (5 bases). V lost 1 base, J lost 9 bases, and 7 bases lay in between. The germline V gene encodes CDR1 SGHDN and CDR2 FVKESK. The CDR3 runs 13 residues. The CDR3: CASSQAGFSPLHF. As DNA, the CDR3 is TGTGCCAGCAGCCAAGCAGGGTTTTCACCCCTCCACTTT.

The chain links TRBV7-2 to TRBJ2-7; D remains ambiguous. Germline loops: CDR1 SGHTA, CDR2 FQGNSA. Deletions cut 5 bases from V and 0 bases from J, with 5 bases between. The CDR3 has 12 amino acids. CDR3 region: CASSASSYEQYF. The CDR3 region has the DNA TGTGCCAGCAGCGCCAGCTCCTACGAGCAGTACTTC.

This clone was recorded many times. The J gene is TRBJ2-4, the V gene TRBV12-3 or TRBV12-4; D may be TRBD2 (6 bases). Deletions cut 4 bases from V and 6 bases from J, with 7 bases between. CDR3 length: 12 residues. This CDR3 reads CASSWDLNIQYF. The CDR3 coding sequence is TGTGCCAGCAGTTGGGACTTAAACATTCAGTACTTC.

The chain employs TRBV6-5 and TRBJ2-7, with TRBD2 matching over 11 bases. V shed 2 bases, J shed 0 bases, and the junction held 6 bases outside the gene matches. Germline CDR1 is MNHEY and CDR2 is SVGAGI. CDR3 length: 17 amino acids. The CDR3 DNA sequence: TGTGCCAGCAGTTACGCGGCTAGCGGGGGGTACTCCTACGAGCAGTACTTC. Its translation: CASSYAASGGYSYEQYF.

The rearrangement uses TRBV20-1 and TRBJ2-7; 9 bases fit TRBD1. The CDR3 length is 15 residues. V lost 5 bases, J lost 3 bases, and 11 bases stayed unmatched. Per the germline V gene, CDR1 is DFQATT and CDR2 is SNEGSKA (reference sequence). CDR3 sequence reads: CSAPTDRGTFYEQYF. CDR3 DNA: TGCAGTGCTCCTACGGACAGGGGCACTTTCTACGAGCAGTACTTC.

The gene calls are TRBV6-9 and TRBJ1-6, with D perhaps matching TRBD1 (5 bases). The CDR3 runs 15 residues. Germline assignment: CDR1 MNHGY and CDR2 SVAAGI. The V gene lost 4 bases and the J gene lost 2 bases, with 9 bases spanning the gap. The CDR3 loop reads CASSFRGPYNSPLHF. CDR3 DNA sequence: TGTGCCAGCAGTTTTCGGGGCCCCTATAATTCACCCCTCCACTTT.

Many counts were recorded for this clone. The gene calls are TRBV10-3 and TRBJ1-1; D gene uncertain. The CDR3 length is 13 residues. The V and J ends lost 3 bases and 2 bases respectively, with 7 bases between them. Germline V lookup: CDR1 ENHRY, CDR2 SYGVKD. CDR3: CAISDRSNTEAFF. The CDR3 DNA reads as TGTGCCATCAGTGATAGGTCTAACACTGAAGCTTTCTTT.

This clone was seen a handful of times. The chain links TRBV6-1 to TRBJ1-2, with unresolved D. Trimming took 6 bases from V and 7 from J, leaving 15 bases between them. Per the germline V gene, CDR1 is MNHNS and CDR2 is SASEGT. There are 13 residues in the CDR3. CDR3 DNA sequence: TGTGCCAGCAGCGGCAGCGCCGTAGGTGGCTACACCTTC. Its protein is CASSGSAVGGYTF.

A note on this clone: The junction differs from germline at one of its ends, possibly a read error. The V and J genes are TRBV2 and TRBJ2-7; TRBD1 might be the D (6 bases). Germline CDR1 and CDR2: SNHLY and FYNNEI. This CDR3 region has 15 residues. In nucleotides, the CDR3 is TGTGCCAGCTGTGATATGGGGGCGAGCACCTACGAGCAGTACTTC. Its protein is CASCDMGASTYEQYF.

By proportion, this clone is medium-sized. The chain joins TRBV6-4 to TRBJ2-2; 9 bases are a match to TRBD1. This CDR3 spans 16 amino acids. Germline trimming cut 0 bases from V and 4 bases from J; bases unmatched to any gene: 3. Per germline, CDR1 MRHNA and CDR2 SNTAGT. CDR3 amino acids: CASSDSPGQGTGELFF. The CDR3 nucleotides are TGTGCCAGCAGTGACTCACCGGGACAGGGCACCGGGGAGCTGTTTTTT.

The chain is built from TRBV5-1 and TRBJ2-7; 7 bases match TRBD2. V dropped 0 bases and J dropped 5; count of bases not matched to a gene: 8. The CDR3 contains 15 residues. Looked up from germline, CDR1 is SGHRS and CDR2 is YFSETQ. This CDR3 reads CASSLDRGSIDEQYF. CDR3 nucleotide sequence: TGCGCCAGCAGCTTGGATCGCGGGAGTATCGACGAGCAGTACTTC.